This T cell receptor (beta chain) was sequenced during a study of identical twins. This clonotype was detected a few times. As yet, its antigen is unknown. Trimming shortened V by 3 bases and J by 2 bases, and 17 bases separated the two germline ends. This CDR3 has 17 amino acids. Overall study results and limits: Cross-sectional statistical analysis was relied on for the conclusions, without the same donors being followed. Excess low generation probability was seen in twin-shared out-of-frame alpha sequences.

Template switching introduced a universal primer site, and the cDNA bore unique molecular identifiers. TCRdb analysed the 5' RACE reads with MiXCR anew, one entry per CDR3 protein. The top ten hold roughly 7% of the sample, which has a few hundred thousand distinct CDR3 sequences, roughly 9.7% seen once. The same sample was also used in a study of yellow fever vaccine responses in identical twins.

This chain links TRBV12-3 or TRBV12-4 with TRBJ1-3, with D unresolved. The sample taken for sequencing was CD8+ T cells sorted from blood. The origin of this receptor is a woman between 18 and 29 years old in good health. CDR3 coding DNA: TGTGCCAGCAGTTTTCTCTTGAGGGCGGCGGCTGGAAACACCATATATTTT. It specifies CASSFLLRAAAGNTIYF.